This T cell receptor beta chain was retrieved from a study of blood T cells in healthy people across ages. The table lists this clonotype with a few counts. Sample-barcoded 5' priming and a J-beta primer mix drove a second PCR of 7 to 11 cycles. Each CDR3 protein gets one entry after TCRdb re-called the 5' RACE reads with MiXCR. Of 1.5 million to 1.8 million distinct CDR3 sequences in the sample, approximately 43% were seen once. Germline V lookup: CDR1 SEHNR, CDR2 FQNEAQ (reference sequence). The V end was cut by 5 bases, the J end by 0 bases, with 14 bases between. The CDR3 has 16 residues. Input material: blood. The receptor was derived from a woman younger than 30 in good health. This chain connects TRBV7-9 to TRBJ2-1; D remains ambiguous. Here the CDR3 reads CASSPRVSSSYNEQFF. The CDR3 DNA reads TGTGCCAGCAGCCCCCGGGTCTCGAGCTCCTACAATGAGCAGTTCTTC.